The TCR beta chain under discussion was sequenced for a study of OX40 agonist ivuxolimab in advanced cancers. Study context: Eligibility rules accepted prior anti-PD-1, anti-PD-L1 or anti-CTLA-4 therapy, and around 38% had some.

Broader study findings: CD4+ and CD8+ T cells in blood underwent clonal expansion by week 6 at 0.1 to 3.0 mg/kg.

CDR3 length equals 13 residues. Trimming stripped 7 bases from V and 6 bases from J, with 14 bases between. Germline V CDR1 and CDR2: MNHNS, SASEGT. Concerning this clone: Its antigen is not identified.

Assay used: immunoSEQ multiplex PCR; TCRdb lists only in-frame clones, some missing. The sample has 65,000 to 75,000 clones; about 90% are singletons. The chain carries TRBV6-1 and TRBJ2-3; D tentatively reads TRBD1 or TRBD2 (6 bases each). Sample: CD4+ or CD8+ T cells sorted from blood, taken in a trial of the OX40 agonist ivuxolimab. The clonotype originates from an adult with an advanced solid tumor such as melanoma, head and neck, liver or kidney cancer. The CDR3 spells CASKEGGHDTQYF. The CDR3 DNA sequence: TGTGCCAGCAAAGAAGGGGGGCATGATACGCAGTATTTT.